The 30 T cell receptor beta chains below come from one sample, sequenced in a study of blood T cell repertoires in COVID-19 (dated by TCRdb to the early 2020s). Libraries were constructed by the immunoSEQ multiplex PCR assay. TCRdb provides this immuneACCESS table in a form limited to in-frame rearrangements. Some clones are lacking; in checked studies, under half of them reflect an unresolved V gene, and why the rest are absent is not known. The sample table lists about 230,000 clones, around four fifths of them with a count of one. Approximately 2.6% of the sample goes to the ten largest clones. The material sequenced was peripheral blood. The receptors derive from a woman aged 70-85 years with active or convalescent COVID-19.

The chain uses TRBV27 and TRBJ1-5; 9 nucleotides match TRBD1. The ends lost 9 bases at V and 0 bases at J; junction bases unmatched: 6. Germline loops: CDR1 MNHEY, CDR2 SMNVEV (reference sequence). This CDR3 spans 15 amino acids. Written as DNA, the CDR3 is TGTGCCAGTAAGGACAGGGGCTATAGCAATCAGCCCCAGCATTTT. This sequence encodes CASKDRGYSNQPQHF.

The V call is TRBV9, the J call TRBJ1-2, with TRBD1 identical over 8 bases. Germline CDR1 SGDLS, CDR2 YYNGEE. The CDR3 spans 15 residues. V dropped 4 bases and J dropped 7; count of bases not matched to a gene: 12. CDR3 protein: CASSTRTGNKSGYTF. In DNA form, the CDR3 reads TGTGCCAGCAGCACCAGGACAGGGAACAAGAGTGGCTACACCTTC.

The chain joins TRBV5-1 to TRBJ2-2; possibly TRBD1 for D (6 bases). The CDR3 covers 16 residues. With 0 bases removed from V and 4 bases from J, the gap between germline ends came to 13 bases. The V gene's germline CDR1 is SGHRS and CDR2 YFSETQ. As DNA, the CDR3 is TGCGCCAGCAGCTTGGAGTTTGGGGGCGTCACCGGGGAGCTGTTTTTT. This translates into CASSLEFGGVTGELFF.

This chain joins TRBV5-1 and TRBJ2-5; TRBD2 matches 9 bases. Germline V gene data show CDR1 as SGHRS and CDR2 as YFSETQ. V was clipped by 1 base and J by 4 bases; unmatched bases: 11. CDR3 size: 17 residues. The CDR3 DNA sequence: TGCGCCAGCAGCTTGCTTCCTGGCGGGGGGGCCGGAGAGACCCAGTACTTC. This codes for CASSLLPGGGAGETQYF.

This chain uses TRBV5-5 with TRBJ2-7; TRBD1 is a possible D gene (6 bases). This CDR3 comprises 15 residues. Per germline, CDR1 SGHKS and CDR2 YYEKEE (reference sequence). The V end was cut by 0 bases, the J end by 7 bases, with 17 bases between. CDR3 residues: CASSLAVGHFGEQYF. The CDR3 DNA reads as TGTGCCAGCAGCTTGGCCGTGGGACATTTCGGGGAGCAGTACTTC. The complete variable domain, with remaining parts taken from reference TRBV5-5 and TRBJ2-7, reads DAGVTQSPTHLIKTRGQQVTLRCSPISGHKSVSWYQQVLGQGPQFIFQYYEKEERGRGNFPDRFSARQFPNYSSELNVNALLLGDSALYLCASSLAVGHFGEQYFGPGTRLTVT.

This chain links TRBV19 with TRBJ1-5, with 7 bases fitting TRBD1. The length of the CDR3 is 14 residues. With 5 bases clipped from V and 4 bases from J, the junction kept 5 bases outside the gene matches. CDR1 is LNHDA, CDR2 SQIVND, per germline (reference sequence). CDR3 in DNA: TGTGCCAGTAGTCCGGGACAGCCAAATCAGCCCCAGCATTTT. It encodes CASSPGQPNQPQHF.

The gene calls are TRBV15 and TRBJ1-5; TRBD1 is a possible D gene (6 bases). The CDR3 spans 18 residues. CDR1 and CDR2 from the germline V gene are LNHNV and YYDKDF (reference sequence). V lost 3 bases to trimming and J lost 2 bases, with 20 bases between them. CDR3 protein: CATSSPVRLGAGNQPQHF. In nucleotides, the CDR3 is TGTGCCACCAGCAGCCCCGTTCGTTTGGGGGCCGGCAATCAGCCCCAGCATTTT.

The CDR3 nucleotides read TGTGCCAGCAGTGAGGGGGGGTCGAGCAATCAGCCCCAGCATTTT. It specifies CASSEGGSSNQPQHF. The rearrangement joins TRBV25-1 to TRBJ1-5; tentative D call: TRBD1 (5 bases). Trimming pared 3 bases from V and 1 base from J, leaving 10 bases between. Germline V gene lookup returns CDR1 MGHDK and CDR2 SYGVNS. The CDR3 is 15 amino acids.

The chain has TRBV4-2 and TRBJ2-1; 9 bases align to TRBD2. From germline, CDR1 is LGHNA and CDR2 YNFKEQ. The CDR3 is 13 amino acids. V was pared by 1 base and J by 15 bases, with 7 bases of the junction left unmatched. The CDR3 nucleotides are TGTGCCAGCAGCCAAGGTGACGGAGCGGGGGGGTTCTTC. This gives the protein CASSQGDGAGGFF.

V and J are TRBV7-9 and TRBJ1-4; TRBD1 agrees at 8 bases. V lost 5 bases and J lost 8; bases outside the gene matches: 13. CDR1 is SEHNR and CDR2 is FQNEAQ in the germline V gene (reference sequence). The CDR3 contains 16 residues. CDR3 sequence reads: CASSPNSGGGTEKLFF. The CDR3 nucleotides are TGTGCCAGCAGCCCAAATTCAGGGGGCGGAACCGAAAAACTGTTTTTT.

The chain combines TRBV9 with TRBJ1-3; unclear D gene. Germline-derived CDR1 and CDR2 are SGDLS and YYNGEE. Between the trimmed V and J ends, which lost 5 bases and 4 bases, there was a span of 13 bases. The CDR3 spans 14 residues. CDR3: CASRSGRGGNTIYF. CDR3 nucleotides: TGTGCCAGCAGGTCAGGTCGGGGAGGAAACACCATATATTTT.

J is TRBJ2-3 and V is TRBV5-1, with D unresolved. Germline V gene sequence: CDR1 SGHRS, CDR2 YFSETQ. The V end lost 0 bases, the J end lost 3 bases, and 8 bases lay between the germline ends. The CDR3 sequence is 14 residues long. As DNA, the CDR3 is TGCGCCAGCAGCTTGGAAGCTGCTACAGATACGCAGTATTTT. Translating gives CASSLEAATDTQYF. The variable domain in full, completed from reference TRBV5-1 and TRBJ2-3, reads KAGVTQTPRYLIKTRGQQVTLSCSPISGHRSVSWYQQTPGQGLQFLFEYFSETQRNKGNFPGRFSGRQFSNSRSEMNVSTLELGDSALYLCASSLEAATDTQYFGPGTRLTVL.

This sequence joins TRBV7-2 and TRBJ2-1; D possibly corresponds to TRBD1 (5 bases). This CDR3 is built from 16 residues. Germline CDR1 SGHTA, CDR2 FQGNSA. V lost 5 bases and J lost 2, with 16 bases in between. The CDR3 nucleotides read TGTGCCAGCAGCACGTGGGGCAGGGCGGCCTACAATGAGCAGTTCTTC. It encodes CASSTWGRAAYNEQFF.

V and J are TRBV9 and TRBJ2-1; D call uncertain. V lost 0 bases and J 0 bases, leaving 7 bases between the germline ends. From germline, CDR1 is SGDLS and CDR2 YYNGEE. This CDR3 spans 15 amino acids. CDR3 bases: TGTGCCAGCAGCGTAGACCCTAACTCCTACAATGAGCAGTTCTTC. Translated, it gives CASSVDPNSYNEQFF.

The chain couples TRBV6-5 to TRBJ2-7, with D perhaps matching TRBD1 (6 bases). V lost 9 bases to trimming and J lost 2 bases, with 8 bases between them. Germline V gene data show CDR1 as MNHEY and CDR2 as SVGAGI. The length of the CDR3 is 11 residues. The CDR3: CASGQTYEQYF. Here the CDR3 DNA reads TGTGCCAGTGGACAGACCTACGAGCAGTACTTC.

This chain's CDR3 is CASSALGDYNEQFF. CDR3 bases: TGTGCCAGCAGTGCCCTAGGGGACTACAATGAGCAGTTCTTC. The chain recombines TRBV2 with TRBJ2-1, with a tentative D call TRBD1 (5 bases). Germline V gene sequence: CDR1 SNHLY, CDR2 FYNNEI. Trimming stripped 4 bases from V and 3 bases from J, with 10 bases between. The CDR3 runs to 14 residues.

V is TRBV4-1 and J is TRBJ2-7; 11 positions match TRBD2. The V gene's germline CDR1 is MGHRA and CDR2 YSYEKL. The CDR3 length is 17 residues. The J segment lost 0 bases and the V segment lost 4 bases, leaving 8 bases of the junction unmatched. Written as DNA, the CDR3 is TGCGCCAGCAGCCCCTGGGGTAGCGGGAGGGTCTCCTACGAGCAGTACTTC. This gives the protein CASSPWGSGRVSYEQYF.

This chain connects TRBV11-1 to TRBJ2-5; D call uncertain. Trimming left V 4 bases short and J 5 bases short, with 11 bases between. Germline V CDR1 and CDR2: SGHAT, FQDESV (reference sequence). The CDR3 spans 13 residues. Here the CDR3 reads CASSSGARETQYF. CDR3 nucleotide sequence: TGTGCCAGCAGCTCCGGCGCCAGGGAGACCCAGTACTTC.

The V gene is TRBV12-3 or TRBV12-4, the J gene TRBJ2-7; 7 positions match TRBD2. V was pared by 2 bases and J by 7 bases, with 5 bases of the junction left unmatched. This CDR3 comprises 13 residues. The CDR3: CASSLNGEGEQYF. CDR3 DNA: TGTGCCAGCAGTTTAAACGGGGAGGGGGAGCAGTACTTC.

The chain carries TRBV6-5 and TRBJ2-1, with 9 bases matching TRBD1. The CDR3 runs to 15 residues. V lost 7 bases to trimming and J lost 6 bases; unmatched junction nucleotides: 10. In germline, CDR1 is MNHEY, CDR2 SVGAGI. The CDR3 DNA reads as TGTGCCAGCAACTCCGGGACAGGGCGCCGCAATGAGCAGTTCTTC. Protein sequence: CASNSGTGRRNEQFF.

The J gene is TRBJ2-1, the V gene TRBV5-1; TRBD2 aligns across 7 bases. CDR3 length: 17 amino acids. J lost 0 bases, V lost 5 bases, and 11 bases had no gene match. CDR1 and CDR2 (germline): SGHRS, YFSETQ. The CDR3 sequence is CASRDASGATSYNEQFF. The DNA for the CDR3 is TGCGCCAGCAGGGACGCCAGCGGGGCCACCTCCTACAATGAGCAGTTCTTC.

V gene TRBV18 combines with J gene TRBJ2-2; 8 bases map to TRBD1. Germline V gene sequence: CDR1 KGHSH, CDR2 LQKENI. The CDR3 extends over 16 amino acids. Germline trimming cut 5 bases from V and 0 bases from J; bases unmatched to any gene: 5. Here the CDR3 reads CASSFTGGPNTGELFF. The CDR3 nucleotides are TGTGCCAGCTCATTTACAGGGGGACCGAACACCGGGGAGCTGTTTTTT.

This chain connects TRBV28 to TRBJ2-5, with D tentatively TRBD2 (5 bases). Germline values: CDR1 MDHEN, CDR2 SYDVKM. The CDR3 runs 14 residues. With 6 bases removed from V and 1 base from J, the gap between germline ends came to 12 bases. CDR3 nucleotides: TGTGCCAGCAGCTCGGCGGGCACCCAAGAGACCCAGTACTTC. This encodes CASSSAGTQETQYF.

This chain uses TRBV4-2 with TRBJ2-5, with 11 bases aligning to TRBD2. Germline values: CDR1 LGHNA, CDR2 YNFKEQ. The CDR3 spans 18 residues. V trimming: 2 bases; J trimming: 0 bases; junction bases outside the gene matches: 8. CDR3 bases: TGTGCCAGCAGCCAAAAACGAGTAGCGGGAGGGCACCAAGAGACCCAGTACTTC. It translates to CASSQKRVAGGHQETQYF.

V and J are TRBV5-1 and TRBJ2-1; the D gene is possibly TRBD2 (6 bases). Germline V lookup: CDR1 SGHRS, CDR2 YFSETQ. Trimming left V 0 bases short and J 0 bases short, with 22 bases between. The CDR3 runs 20 residues. CDR3 nucleotide sequence: TGCGCCAGCAGCTTGGCCGGGTTGACTAGGCTGATGAGCTCCTACAATGAGCAGTTCTTC. This translates into CASSLAGLTRLMSSYNEQFF.

This chain connects TRBV7-8 to TRBJ2-2; 8 positions match TRBD2. Looked up from germline, CDR1 is SGHVS and CDR2 is FQNEAQ. The CDR3 covers 13 residues. The V and J ends lost 4 bases and 6 bases, in that order; junction bases with no gene match: 1. Here the CDR3 DNA reads TGTGCCAGCAGCTGGGGACTAGCCGGGGAGCTGTTTTTT. The encoded protein is CASSWGLAGELFF. Together with reference TRBV7-8 and TRBJ2-2, the CDR3 gives the full variable domain: GAGVSQSPRYKVAKRGQDVALRCDPISGHVSLFWYQQALGQGPEFLTYFQNEAQLDKSGLPSDRFFAERPEGSVSTLKIQRTQQEDSAVYLCASSWGLAGELFFGEGSRLTVL.

The rearrangement links TRBV27 to TRBJ1-2, with D possibly TRBD1 on 5 matching bases. CDR3 length: 13 residues. Germline V gene lookup returns CDR1 MNHEY and CDR2 SMNVEV (reference sequence). Trimming left V 6 bases short and J 4 bases short, with 12 bases between. CDR3: CASSSGRVYGYTF. The CDR3 bases are TGTGCCAGCAGCTCCGGCAGGGTCTATGGCTACACCTTC.

V and J are TRBV30 and TRBJ1-2; 7 positions agree with TRBD1. The germline V gene has CDR1 GTSNPN and CDR2 SVGIG (reference sequence). There are 16 residues in the CDR3. The V segment lost 8 bases and the J segment 4 bases; nucleotides outside the gene matches: 19. The CDR3, as DNA: TGTGCCGCTCGGGACGGGCAGGGGGTCTGGGGCTATGGCTACACCTTC. As protein: CAARDGQGVWGYGYTF. The whole variable domain, filled in from reference TRBV30 and TRBJ1-2, reads SQTIHQWPATLVQPVGSPLSLECTVEGTSNPNLYWYRQAAGRGLQLLFYSVGIGQISSEVPQNLSASRPQDRQFILSSKKLLLSDSGFYLCAARDGQGVWGYGYTFGSGTRLTVV.

The rearrangement links TRBV6-5 to TRBJ2-1; 13 bases line up with TRBD2. Germline CDR1 is MNHEY and CDR2 is SVGAGI. J lost 5 bases, V lost 6 bases, and 4 bases had no gene match. The CDR3 is 15 residues long. This CDR3 reads CASRRGLAGDNEQFF. The CDR3 region has the DNA TGTGCCAGCAGACGCGGACTAGCGGGGGACAATGAGCAGTTCTTC.

This clone was observed a few times. The CDR3 DNA follows: TGTGCCAGCAGTCCGGGACTAGCGGGATCCGGTGAGCAGTTCTTC. Translated, it gives CASSPGLAGSGEQFF. This chain links TRBV2 with TRBJ2-1, with TRBD2 matching over 13 bases. CDR3 size: 15 residues. Germline assignment: CDR1 SNHLY and CDR2 FYNNEI. J lost 9 bases, V lost 5 bases, and 7 bases had no gene match.